This entry lists 16 T cell receptor beta chains sequenced from one sample in a study of T cell clones after liver transplantation. Data came from immunoSEQ multiplex PCR; TCRdb stores just in-frame clones and leaves some out. The table has tens of thousands of clones, 70% seen once. Material: CD4+ T cells from blood, obtained at the roughly 16-month timepoint. All receptors come from a human patient who received a liver transplant. Some T cells may arise from the graft donor.

The V call is TRBV4-2, the J call TRBJ2-7; TRBD1 matches 10 bases. Germline V gene lookup returns CDR1 LGHNA and CDR2 YNFKEQ. CDR3 length: 15 amino acids. With V trimmed by 2 bases and J by 6 bases, 7 bases remained unmatched. The CDR3 DNA follows: TGTGCCAGCAGCCAATCGGGACAGGGGCGAGGCGAGCAGTACTTC. Translated: CASSQSGQGRGEQYF.

The chain is built from TRBV11-3 and TRBJ2-1; possible D gene TRBD2, 6 bases. Germline lookup yields CDR1 SGHNT and CDR2 YENEEA. This CDR3 region has 17 residues. Trimming left V 1 base short and J 7 bases short, with 20 bases between. The CDR3 loop reads CASSLAGTDFNRNEQFF. The CDR3 region has the DNA TGTGCCAGCAGCTTAGCCGGGACTGACTTTAATCGGAATGAGCAGTTCTTC.

There are a few counts of this clone. The J gene is TRBJ1-4, the V gene TRBV7-9; 7 bases are shared with TRBD1. The CDR3 extends over 17 amino acids. Germline V gene data show CDR1 as SEHNR and CDR2 as FQNEAQ (reference sequence). With 1 base clipped from V and 0 bases from J, the junction kept 5 bases outside the gene matches. The CDR3 spells CASSLVNRGTTNEKLFF. The CDR3 DNA reads TGTGCCAGCAGCTTAGTCAACAGGGGAACAACTAATGAAAAACTGTTTTTT.

This sequence joins TRBV25-1 and TRBJ1-3; perhaps TRBD1 as D (6 bases). This CDR3 comprises 17 residues. Germline CDR1 is MGHDK and CDR2 is SYGVNS. Trimming took 3 bases from V and 0 from J, leaving 15 bases between them. The CDR3 protein is CASSDLPGAPSGNTIYF. CDR3 in DNA: TGTGCCAGCAGTGATCTCCCAGGGGCCCCCTCTGGAAACACCATATATTTT.

Only a few counts were recorded for this clone. The chain links TRBV7-9 to TRBJ2-3; 7 bases match TRBD1. In germline, CDR1 is SEHNR, CDR2 FQNEAQ (reference sequence). After removal of 5 bases from V and 3 bases from J, the junction contained 8 bases not matched to a gene. The CDR3 spans 15 residues. The CDR3 sequence is CASSTTGQTTDTQYF. DNA for the CDR3: TGTGCCAGCAGCACTACGGGACAGACAACAGATACGCAGTATTTT.

The chain combines TRBV5-1 with TRBJ1-3; D is perhaps TRBD1 (5 bases). Germline lookup yields CDR1 SGHRS and CDR2 YFSETQ. The V end was cut by 4 bases, the J end by 0 bases, with 14 bases between. The CDR3 is 16 amino acids. Here the CDR3 reads CASSAYGGDSGNTIYF. DNA for the CDR3: TGCGCCAGCAGCGCCTACGGGGGGGACTCTGGAAACACCATATATTTT.

This clone was seen a handful of times. This chain connects TRBV14 to TRBJ2-1, with D possibly being TRBD2 (6 bases). In germline, CDR1 is SGHDN, CDR2 FVKESK. V was pared by 2 bases and J by 15 bases, with 20 bases between. The CDR3 runs 14 residues. CDR3 DNA sequence: TGTGCCAGCAGCCAACTCGGGACTTCCACGCTGCGGTTCTTC. This sequence encodes CASSQLGTSTLRFF.

The V call is TRBV19, the J call TRBJ1-2; tentative D call: TRBD1 (5 bases). This CDR3 comprises 12 residues. Trimming shortened V by 7 bases and J by 3 bases, and 9 bases separated the two germline ends. Looked up from germline, CDR1 is LNHDA and CDR2 is SQIVND (reference sequence). CDR3 nucleotides: TGTGCCAGTACAGGACACGACTATGGCTACACCTTC. Translation gives CASTGHDYGYTF.

This chain links TRBV28 with TRBJ2-3; possibly TRBD2 for D (6 bases). V gave up 6 bases and J gave up 2 bases, with 15 bases separating them. Germline V gene sequence: CDR1 MDHEN, CDR2 SYDVKM. This CDR3 contains 15 residues. In DNA, the CDR3 is TGTGCCAGCAGCCCCCGACTAGGGTACACAGATACGCAGTATTTT. Translation gives CASSPRLGYTDTQYF. Drawing the rest from reference TRBV28 and TRBJ2-3, the complete variable domain is DVKVTQSSRYLVKRTGEKVFLECVQDMDHENMFWYRQDPGLGLRLIYFSYDVKMKEKGDIPEGYSVSREKKERFSLILESASTNQTSMYLCASSPRLGYTDTQYFGPGTRLTVL.

V usage is TRBV18 and J usage is TRBJ1-5, with 11 bases matching TRBD1. Germline lookup yields CDR1 KGHSH and CDR2 LQKENI. V lost 1 base and J lost 5; bases outside the gene matches: 4. CDR3 length equals 16 residues. The CDR3 coding sequence is TGTGCCAGCTCACCACAGGGACAGGGGGGAGATCAGCCCCAGCATTTT. It is translated as CASSPQGQGGDQPQHF.

The genes are TRBV10-3 and TRBJ1-1; no definite D call. The CDR3 has 11 residues. V gave up 6 bases and J gave up 5 bases, with 7 bases separating them. Germline values: CDR1 ENHRY, CDR2 SYGVKD. The CDR3 nucleotides read TGTGCCATCAGCGGTAGGACTGAAGCTTTCTTT. It translates to CAISGRTEAFF.

The V and J genes are TRBV28 and TRBJ1-5, with TRBD1 matching 7 bases. From germline, CDR1 is MDHEN and CDR2 SYDVKM. The CDR3 length is 15 residues. The ends lost 5 bases at V and 2 bases at J; junction bases unmatched: 6. Here the CDR3 reads CASSPDRVGNQPQHF. CDR3 bases: TGTGCCAGCAGTCCTGACAGGGTAGGCAATCAGCCCCAGCATTTT.

This sequence joins TRBV29-1 and TRBJ2-4; 7 bases align to TRBD1. The germline gives CDR1 SQVTM, CDR2 ANQGSEA. After removal of 5 bases from V and 0 bases from J, the junction contained 1 base not matched to a gene. The CDR3 is 13 amino acids. The CDR3 coding sequence is TGCAGCGTTACAGGGGCAGCCAAAAACATTCAGTACTTC. Translation gives CSVTGAAKNIQYF.

This clone showed up just a few times. The chain joins TRBV19 to TRBJ1-2; possibly TRBD1 for D (5 bases). Germline assignment: CDR1 LNHDA and CDR2 SQIVND (reference sequence). The V end was cut by 1 base, the J end by 7 bases, with 13 bases between. This CDR3 comprises 14 residues. The CDR3 DNA follows: TGTGCCAGTAGTATAGGACAGTTTGTGGGTGGCTACACCTTC. It is translated as CASSIGQFVGGYTF.

The chain carries TRBV19 and TRBJ1-1; 8 nucleotides line up with TRBD1. V gave up 7 bases and J gave up 1 base; unmatched junction bases: 8. CDR3 size: 15 residues. Looked up from germline, CDR1 is LNHDA and CDR2 is SQIVND (reference sequence). For the CDR3, the DNA is TGTGCCAGTATGGCCGACAGGGGAAGGAACACTGAAGCTTTCTTT. This gives the protein CASMADRGRNTEAFF.

There are a few counts of this clone. The chain carries TRBV9 and TRBJ2-1; D possibly corresponds to TRBD2 (6 bases). The CDR3 length is 15 residues. Germline V gene sequence: CDR1 SGDLS, CDR2 YYNGEE. The germline V and J ends were trimmed by 6 bases and 7 bases, with 20 bases remaining between them. In DNA, the CDR3 is TGTGCCAGCACCCGAGACCAGCGGGTGATAAATGAGCAGTTCTTC. Encoded protein: CASTRDQRVINEQFF.